This record covers a single TCR beta chain. Its antigen is unknown. The sample originates from a study of OX40 agonist ivuxolimab in advanced cancers. Turning to the study itself: The drug used for patients, ivuxolimab, was an agonistic anti-OX40 (CD134) antibody. Intravenous ivuxolimab was administered to patients every 2 weeks at 0.01 to 10 mg/kg. General observations from the study: CD4+ T cells averaged fewer expanded clones than CD8+ T cells.

The assay was immunoSEQ multiplex PCR, and TCRdb's table has in-frame clones only and misses some. The sample consists of 50,000 to 65,000 clones, around 82% of them appearing once. CDR1 is MDHEN, CDR2 SYDVKM, per germline. V shed 8 bases, J shed 2 bases, and the junction held 11 bases outside the gene matches. This CDR3 has 16 residues. Sampling of blood occurred at baseline, cycle 4 day 1, and cycle 7 day 1. The specimen was CD4+ or CD8+ T cells sorted from blood, collected in a trial of the OX40 agonist ivuxolimab. V is TRBV28 and J is TRBJ2-7, with 11 bases identical to TRBD2. The sequence derives from an adult with an advanced solid tumor such as melanoma, head and neck, liver or kidney cancer. The CDR3 sequence is CASSLGTSGPTYEQYF. The CDR3, as DNA: TGTGCCAGCTCTCTAGGGACTAGCGGACCAACCTACGAGCAGTACTTC.